The 21 T cell receptor beta chains below all came from one sample that was sequenced in a study of beta chain features in type 1 diabetes. The investigators reverse transcribed all of the isolated RNA, so they sequenced expressed TCRB transcripts. Method: immunoSEQ multiplex PCR; TCRdb's copy keeps in-frame clones and lacks some. This sample yields more than 60,000 clones, of which roughly three fifths are seen a single time; 2.2% belongs to the top ten. The sequenced sample was Tregs from blood. All receptors come from a woman younger than 30 in good health.

This rearrangement joins TRBV29-1 to TRBJ2-7; TRBD1 matches 10 bases. The CDR3 is made up of 12 amino acids. Germline CDR1 SQVTM, CDR2 ANQGSEA. V lost 4 bases and J lost 5; bases outside the gene matches: 2. CDR3 bases: TGCAGCGTTGCCGGGACAGGGGACGAGCAGTACTTC. Its protein is CSVAGTGDEQYF.

This clone has a single count. This chain links TRBV11-2 with TRBJ1-2; D is possibly TRBD1 (5 bases). The CDR3 extends over 15 amino acids. V was clipped by 4 bases and J by 0 bases, with 12 bases between them. Germline V CDR1 and CDR2: SGHAT, FQNNGV. The CDR3 loop is CASSSWTKANYGYTF. The CDR3 bases are TGTGCCAGCAGCTCATGGACAAAAGCTAACTATGGCTACACCTTC.

The chain combines TRBV25-1 with TRBJ1-6, with D perhaps matching TRBD1 (6 bases). Germline V CDR1 and CDR2: MGHDK, SYGVNS. The CDR3 sequence is 11 residues long. V lost 8 bases and J lost 12, with 11 bases in between. As DNA, the CDR3 is TGTGCCAGCGGGATGGGACAACCCCTCCACTTT. This translates into CASGMGQPLHF.

J is TRBJ2-1 and V is TRBV25-1, with D possibly TRBD1 on 5 matching bases. This CDR3 comprises 16 residues. The V gene lost 2 bases and the J gene lost 0 bases, with 11 bases spanning the gap. CDR1 is MGHDK and CDR2 is SYGVNS in the germline V gene. The CDR3 region is CASSEREGVSYNEQFF. The CDR3 DNA reads TGTGCCAGCAGTGAAAGGGAAGGGGTCTCCTACAATGAGCAGTTCTTC.

This clone was observed once. V usage is TRBV9 and J usage is TRBJ2-7; 8 nucleotides align to TRBD1. V was clipped by 4 bases and J by 1 base; unmatched bases: 7. CDR3 length: 15 residues. The germline V gene has CDR1 SGDLS and CDR2 YYNGEE. As DNA, the CDR3 is TGTGCCAGCAGCCTCGGACAGGGACAGTCCTACGAGCAGTACTTC. Its protein is CASSLGQGQSYEQYF.

This chain joins TRBV7-2 and TRBJ2-7, with TRBD2 matching 8 bases. V shed 5 bases and J 4 bases; nucleotides not matched to a gene: 13. Germline V gene data show CDR1 as SGHTA and CDR2 as FQGNSA. The CDR3 loop spans 16 amino acids. CDR3 region: CASSRGGGGKGYEQYF. The DNA of the CDR3 is TGTGCCAGCAGCCGGGGGGGCGGGGGGAAAGGGTACGAGCAGTACTTC.

This clone showed up just a few times. This CDR3 reads CASSPGLAGPSYEQYF. The CDR3 DNA reads as TGTGCCAGCAGCCCCGGACTAGCGGGGCCCTCCTACGAGCAGTACTTC. V and J are TRBV11-2 and TRBJ2-7; TRBD2 matches 12 bases. The germline gives CDR1 SGHAT, CDR2 FQNNGV. This CDR3 contains 16 residues. J gave up 0 bases and V 5 bases, and 5 bases lay outside the gene matches. Full variable domain (rest looked up from reference TRBV11-2 and TRBJ2-7): EAGVAQSPRYKIIEKRQSVAFWCNPISGHATLYWYQQILGQGPKLLIQFQNNGVVDDSQLPKDRFSAERLKGVDSTLKIQPAKLEDSAVYLCASSPGLAGPSYEQYFGPGTRLTVT.

This chain links TRBV30 with TRBJ1-6; D remains ambiguous. Germline V gene lookup returns CDR1 GTSNPN and CDR2 SVGIG (reference sequence). The V end was cut by 0 bases, the J end by 7 bases, with 10 bases between. The CDR3 consists of 14 residues. CDR3 in amino acids: CAWSVGQWNSPLHF. CDR3 nucleotides: TGTGCCTGGAGTGTTGGGCAGTGGAATTCACCCCTCCACTTT. The full variable domain, rest sourced from reference TRBV30 and TRBJ1-6, is SQTIHQWPATLVQPVGSPLSLECTVEGTSNPNLYWYRQAAGRGLQLLFYSVGIGQISSEVPQNLSASRPQDRQFILSSKKLLLSDSGFYLCAWSVGQWNSPLHFGNGTRLTVT.

V usage is TRBV14 and J usage is TRBJ1-1; D unclear. Trimming left V 0 bases short and J 1 base short, with 15 bases between. This CDR3 has 17 residues. Per germline, CDR1 SGHDN and CDR2 FVKESK. Here the CDR3 reads CASSQEGESWQNTEAFF. CDR3 DNA: TGTGCCAGCAGCCAAGAGGGCGAGTCGTGGCAGAACACTGAAGCTTTCTTT.

CDR3 sequence reads: CASSPIPGPTSGNTYNEQFF. The CDR3 coding sequence is TGCGCCAGCAGTCCGATCCCGGGACCGACTAGCGGGAACACCTACAATGAGCAGTTCTTC. This chain joins TRBV10-2 and TRBJ2-1, with TRBD2 matching over 11 bases. CDR3 length equals 20 residues. CDR1 WSHSY and CDR2 SAAADI come from the germline V gene. Germline trimming cut 5 bases from V and 2 bases from J; bases unmatched to any gene: 17.

This clone has more than one count but fewer than ten. The chain employs TRBV7-9 and TRBJ2-7; 8 bases fit TRBD1. Losses at the gene ends were 5 bases for V and 6 bases for J; bases not matched to a gene: 3. The CDR3 consists of 12 residues. In germline, CDR1 is SEHNR, CDR2 FQNEAQ (reference sequence). The CDR3 DNA reads as TGTGCCAGCAGCCTCAGGGGGCTCGAGCAGTACTTC. It translates to CASSLRGLEQYF.

This sequence joins TRBV6-5 and TRBJ1-1, with 8 bases aligning to TRBD1. The V gene end was trimmed by 7 bases and the J gene end by 8 bases; junction bases not matched to a gene: 9. The CDR3 extends over 13 amino acids. Looked up from germline, CDR1 is MNHEY and CDR2 is SVGAGI. Here the CDR3 reads CASNKVQGGEAFF. As DNA, the CDR3 is TGTGCCAGCAATAAGGTACAGGGGGGGGAAGCTTTCTTT.

This clone was detected only a few times. This chain connects TRBV7-2 to TRBJ2-7; TRBD1 aligns across 7 bases. V was pared by 5 bases and J by 3 bases, with 7 bases of the junction left unmatched. Looked up from germline, CDR1 is SGHTA and CDR2 is FQGNSA. This CDR3 contains 14 residues. CDR3 in DNA: TGTGCCAGCAGCCCCTGGACAGGTAACTACGAGCAGTACTTC. Translating gives CASSPWTGNYEQYF.

This chain links TRBV18 with TRBJ2-5, with D unclear. Germline CDR1 and CDR2: KGHSH and LQKENI. Trimming shortened V by 0 bases and J by 5 bases, and 13 bases separated the two germline ends. The CDR3 spans 15 residues. The CDR3 DNA reads as TGTGCCAGCTCACCACCCAACAGAATTTACGAGACCCAGTACTTC. It yields the protein CASSPPNRIYETQYF.

The chain couples TRBV5-1 to TRBJ2-5; TRBD1 aligns across 7 bases. The CDR3 contains 14 residues. The trim removed 2 bases at V and 6 bases at J, leaving 7 bases unmatched. Germline CDR1 SGHRS, CDR2 YFSETQ. The CDR3 is CASSFGQDGKTQYF. In nucleotides, the CDR3 is TGCGCCAGCAGCTTCGGACAGGACGGGAAGACCCAGTACTTC.

This clone has more than one count but fewer than ten. V and J are TRBV5-1 and TRBJ1-3, with D maybe TRBD1 (5 bases). This CDR3 spans 14 amino acids. The germline gives CDR1 SGHRS, CDR2 YFSETQ. Between the trimmed V and J ends, which lost 4 bases and 8 bases, there was a span of 16 bases. The CDR3 coding sequence is TGCGCCAGCAGCCTGGGGGGTCTCGGGGACACCATATATTTT. Translated: CASSLGGLGDTIYF.

CDR3: CASGRQHQETQYF. DNA of the CDR3: TGCGCCAGCGGCCGACAGCACCAAGAGACCCAGTACTTC. This sequence joins TRBV4-1 and TRBJ2-5; D is perhaps TRBD1 (5 bases). CDR3 length equals 13 residues. Per the germline V gene, CDR1 is MGHRA and CDR2 is YSYEKL. V shed 8 bases and J shed 0 bases, with 10 bases lying between them.

The genes are TRBV7-2 and TRBJ1-1; 7 bases are a match to TRBD1. Per germline, CDR1 SGHTA and CDR2 FQGNSA. CDR3 length equals 14 residues. V trimming: 1 base; J trimming: 6 bases; junction bases outside the gene matches: 5. CDR3 nucleotides: TGTGCCAGCAGCTTAGACCCGGGACAGTCTGAAGCTTTCTTT. Protein: CASSLDPGQSEAFF.

The CDR3 is CASRFEIRTDTQYF. The CDR3 nucleotides are TGTGCCAGCCGATTCGAGATTCGCACAGATACGCAGTATTTT. This rearrangement joins TRBV2 to TRBJ2-3, with D uncertain. V shed 8 bases and J shed 1 base, with 13 bases lying between them. The germline V gene encodes CDR1 SNHLY and CDR2 FYNNEI. The CDR3 is made up of 14 amino acids. The full variable domain, with the rest looked up from reference TRBV2 and TRBJ2-3, is EPEVTQTPSHQVTQMGQEVILRCVPISNHLYFYWYRQILGQKVEFLVSFYNNEISEKSEIFDDQFSVERPDGSNFTLKIRSTKLEDSAMYFCASRFEIRTDTQYFGPGTRLTVL.

V and J are TRBV18 and TRBJ2-2; 11 nucleotides match TRBD2. Germline CDR1 and CDR2: KGHSH and LQKENI. CDR3 size: 18 residues. V gave up 1 base and J gave up 7 bases; unmatched junction bases: 11. The CDR3, as DNA: TGTGCCAGCTCACCACAGTCACTAGCGGGAGTACGAGGCGGGGAGCTGTTTTTT. Protein sequence: CASSPQSLAGVRGGELFF.

J is TRBJ2-7 and V is TRBV10-2; 8 nucleotides line up with TRBD1. The CDR3 length is 15 residues. The germline gives CDR1 WSHSY, CDR2 SAAADI. V was pared by 8 bases and J by 0 bases, with 9 bases of the junction left unmatched. CDR3 sequence (DNA): TGCGCCAGCGGAACTGACAGGGGTCCCTCCTACGAGCAGTACTTC. It encodes CASGTDRGPSYEQYF.